This T cell receptor (beta chain) emerged from a study of graft-versus-host responses after intestinal transplantation. Study results and caveats: Allografts of one patient group, those with graft-donor T cell macrochimerism, had high graft-versus-host to host-versus-graft clonal ratios.

CDR3 length: 15 residues. The protocol was immunoSEQ multiplex PCR, while the TCRdb copy is restricted to in-frame clones and leaves out a portion. Seen here are about 23,000 clones, 90% observed once, and the top ten hold approximately 2%. Turning to this clone: Its target is not known.

The TCR originated in a human patient who received an intestinal transplant, so some T cells may come from the graft donor. Material: PBMCs, obtained approximately 38 days after intestinal transplant. The V call is TRBV12-1, the J call TRBJ2-7. TRBV12-1 is assigned pseudogene status. The CDR3 protein is CASSLPGPSSYEQYF. The CDR3 DNA follows: TGTGCCAGCAGCTTACCGGGACCGAGCTCCTACGAGCAGTACTTC.